The following is a T cell receptor beta chain sequence with its context. Antigen: not known. The junction departs from the called germline gene at one end, perhaps through a read error. The sample is drawn from a study of T cells in Graves' hyperthyroidism and ophthalmopathy. Study results and limitations: Among thyroid clonotypes expanded above 0.001, most also appeared in blood.

Researchers took RNA transcripts and amplified the TCR beta CDR3 regions from them. Using the HTBI primer set, a first-round RT-PCR was run on the TCR CDR3. TCRdb fed the multiplex PCR reads into MiXCR, producing one record per CDR3 protein. The data hold hundreds of thousands of distinct CDR3 sequences, with more than 45% observed a single time. CDR3 length: 15 amino acids. The germline CDR1 and CDR2 sequences are ENHRY and SYGVKD. Input material: peripheral blood or thyroid tissue (not recorded which). This chain links TRBV10-3 with TRBJ2-7, with D possibly TRBD2 on 5 matching bases. This clonotype was obtained from a woman aged 18-35 years with Graves' hyperthyroidism. The CDR3 bases are TGTGCCAGCAGTTCTGAAGAGGGCGCGATCTACGAGCAGTACTTC. Translating it yields CASSSEEGAIYEQYF.